A single sample gave rise to the 3 T cell receptor beta chains below, sequenced in a study of blood T cell repertoires in COVID-19. Libraries were prepared by immunoSEQ multiplex PCR; TCRdb keeps only in-frame clonotypes and omits some of them. The sample has 500,000 to 600,000 clones; approximately 91% are singletons. The sequencing input was peripheral blood. The receptors originated from a woman between 50 and 59 years old with COVID-19, enrolled during active disease.

The chain is built from TRBV19 and TRBJ1-1; 9 bases map to TRBD1. J gave up 2 bases and V 4 bases, and 11 bases lay outside the gene matches. The germline gives CDR1 LNHDA, CDR2 SQIVND (reference sequence). The CDR3 has 17 amino acids. The CDR3 DNA sequence: TGTGCCAGTAGTACCCCGGGACAGGGAAGGGATAACACTGAAGCTTTCTTT. Its protein is CASSTPGQGRDNTEAFF.

The genes are TRBV28 and TRBJ1-2; 7 bases line up with TRBD1. Germline V gene lookup returns CDR1 MDHEN and CDR2 SYDVKM. The CDR3 loop spans 15 amino acids. J was trimmed by 6 bases and V by 2 bases; bases with no gene match: 9. The CDR3 loop is CASSLRAGGRHGYTF. The CDR3 coding sequence is TGTGCCAGCAGTTTACGGGCAGGGGGTAGACATGGCTACACCTTC.

V gene TRBV11-3 combines with J gene TRBJ2-5, with 9 positions matching TRBD2. Per germline, CDR1 SGHNT and CDR2 YENEEA. The CDR3 spans 16 residues. With 4 bases clipped from V and 5 bases from J, the junction kept 11 bases outside the gene matches. CDR3 region: CASSSPGASGEETQYF. The CDR3 DNA follows: TGTGCCAGCAGCTCCCCGGGGGCTAGCGGGGAGGAGACCCAGTACTTC. Based on the CDR3 plus reference TRBV11-3 and TRBJ2-5, the full variable domain is EAGVVQSPRYKIIEKKQPVAFWCNPISGHNTLYWYLQNLGQGPELLIRYENEEAVDDSQLPKDRFSAERLKGVDSTLKIQPAELGDSAVYLCASSSPGASGEETQYFGPGTRLLVL.